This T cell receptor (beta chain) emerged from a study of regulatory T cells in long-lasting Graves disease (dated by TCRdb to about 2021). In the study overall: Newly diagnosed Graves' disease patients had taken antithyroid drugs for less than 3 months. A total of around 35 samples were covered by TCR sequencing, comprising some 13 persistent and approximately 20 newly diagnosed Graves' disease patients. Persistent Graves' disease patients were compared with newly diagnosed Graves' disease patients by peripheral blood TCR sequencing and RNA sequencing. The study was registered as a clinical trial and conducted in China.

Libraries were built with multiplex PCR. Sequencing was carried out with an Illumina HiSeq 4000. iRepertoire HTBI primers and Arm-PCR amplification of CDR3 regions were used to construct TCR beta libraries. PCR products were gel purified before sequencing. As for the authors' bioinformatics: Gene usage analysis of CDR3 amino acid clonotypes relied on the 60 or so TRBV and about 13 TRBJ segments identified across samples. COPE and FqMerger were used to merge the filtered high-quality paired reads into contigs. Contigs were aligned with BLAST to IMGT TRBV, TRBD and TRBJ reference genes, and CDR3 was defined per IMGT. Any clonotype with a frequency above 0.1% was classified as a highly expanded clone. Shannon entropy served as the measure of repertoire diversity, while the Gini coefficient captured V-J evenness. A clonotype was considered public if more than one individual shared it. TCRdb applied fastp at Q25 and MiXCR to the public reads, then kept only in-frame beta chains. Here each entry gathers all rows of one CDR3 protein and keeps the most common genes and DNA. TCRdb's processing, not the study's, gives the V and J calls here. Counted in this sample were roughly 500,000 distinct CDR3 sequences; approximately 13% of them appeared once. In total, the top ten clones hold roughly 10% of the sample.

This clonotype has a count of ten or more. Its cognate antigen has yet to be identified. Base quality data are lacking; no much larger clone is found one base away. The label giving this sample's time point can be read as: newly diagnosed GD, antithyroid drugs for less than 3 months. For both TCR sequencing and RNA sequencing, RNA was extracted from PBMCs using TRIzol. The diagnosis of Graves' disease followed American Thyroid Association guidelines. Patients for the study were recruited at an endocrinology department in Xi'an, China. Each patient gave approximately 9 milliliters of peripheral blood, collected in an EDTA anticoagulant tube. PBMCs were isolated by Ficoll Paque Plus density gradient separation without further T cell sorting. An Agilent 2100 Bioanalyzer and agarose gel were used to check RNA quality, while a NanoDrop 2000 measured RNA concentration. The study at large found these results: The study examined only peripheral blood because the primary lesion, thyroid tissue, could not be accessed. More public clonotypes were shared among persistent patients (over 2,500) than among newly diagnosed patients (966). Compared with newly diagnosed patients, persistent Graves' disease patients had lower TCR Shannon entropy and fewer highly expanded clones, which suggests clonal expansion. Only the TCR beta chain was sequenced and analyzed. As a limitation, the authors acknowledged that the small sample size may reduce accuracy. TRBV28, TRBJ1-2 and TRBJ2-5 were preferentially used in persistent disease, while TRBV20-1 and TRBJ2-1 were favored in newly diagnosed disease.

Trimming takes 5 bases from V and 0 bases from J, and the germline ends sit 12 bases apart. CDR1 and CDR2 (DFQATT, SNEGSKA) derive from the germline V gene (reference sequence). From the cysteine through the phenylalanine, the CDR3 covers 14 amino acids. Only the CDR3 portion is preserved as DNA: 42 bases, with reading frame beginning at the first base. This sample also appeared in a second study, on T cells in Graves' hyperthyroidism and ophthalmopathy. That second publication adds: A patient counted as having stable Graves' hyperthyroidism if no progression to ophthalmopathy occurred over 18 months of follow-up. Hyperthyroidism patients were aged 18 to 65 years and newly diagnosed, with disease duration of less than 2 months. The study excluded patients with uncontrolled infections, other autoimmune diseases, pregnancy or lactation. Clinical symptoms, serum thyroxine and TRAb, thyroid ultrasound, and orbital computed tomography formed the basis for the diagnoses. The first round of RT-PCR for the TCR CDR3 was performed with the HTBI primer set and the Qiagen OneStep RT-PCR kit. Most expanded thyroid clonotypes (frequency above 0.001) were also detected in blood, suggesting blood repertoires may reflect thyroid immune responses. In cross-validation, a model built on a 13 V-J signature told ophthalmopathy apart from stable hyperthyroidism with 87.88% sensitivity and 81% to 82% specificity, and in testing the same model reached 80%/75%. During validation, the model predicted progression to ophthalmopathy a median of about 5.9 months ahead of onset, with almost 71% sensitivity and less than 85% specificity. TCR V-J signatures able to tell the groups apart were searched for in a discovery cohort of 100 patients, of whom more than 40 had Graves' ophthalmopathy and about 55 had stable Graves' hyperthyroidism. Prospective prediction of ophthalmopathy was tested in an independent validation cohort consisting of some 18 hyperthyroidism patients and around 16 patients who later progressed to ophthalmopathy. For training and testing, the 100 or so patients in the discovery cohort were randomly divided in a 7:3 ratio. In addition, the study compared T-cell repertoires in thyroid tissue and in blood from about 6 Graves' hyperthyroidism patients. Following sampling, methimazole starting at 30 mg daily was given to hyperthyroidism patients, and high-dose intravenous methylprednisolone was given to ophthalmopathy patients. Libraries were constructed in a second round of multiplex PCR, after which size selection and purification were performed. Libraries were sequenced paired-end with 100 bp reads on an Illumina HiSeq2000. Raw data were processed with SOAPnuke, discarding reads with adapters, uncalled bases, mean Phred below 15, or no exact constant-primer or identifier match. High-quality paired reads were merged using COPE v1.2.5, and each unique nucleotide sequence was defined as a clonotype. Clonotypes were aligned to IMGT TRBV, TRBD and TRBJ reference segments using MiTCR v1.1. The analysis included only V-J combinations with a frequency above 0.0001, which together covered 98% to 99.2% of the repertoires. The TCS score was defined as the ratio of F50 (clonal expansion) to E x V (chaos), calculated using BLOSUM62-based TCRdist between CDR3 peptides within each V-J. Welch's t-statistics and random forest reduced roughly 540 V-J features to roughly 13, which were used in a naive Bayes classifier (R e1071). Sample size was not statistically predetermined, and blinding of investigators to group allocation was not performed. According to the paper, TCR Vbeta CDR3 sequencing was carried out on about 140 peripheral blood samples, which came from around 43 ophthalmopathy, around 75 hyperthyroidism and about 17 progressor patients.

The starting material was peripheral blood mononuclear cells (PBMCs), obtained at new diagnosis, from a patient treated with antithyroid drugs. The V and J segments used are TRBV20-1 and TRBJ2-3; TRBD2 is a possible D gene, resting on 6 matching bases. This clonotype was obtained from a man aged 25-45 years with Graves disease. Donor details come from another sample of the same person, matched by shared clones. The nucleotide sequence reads TGCAGTGCTCCTCAGCGGGCCAGCACAGATACGCAGTATTTT. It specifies CSAPQRASTDTQYF.